This T cell receptor (beta chain) was sequenced in a study of cytomegalovirus exposure and HLA in healthy donors. Study-level findings and limits: Most TCR sequences proved rare, with some public TCRs found in many donors. The study put 150 or so TCR beta chains on its list as cytomegalovirus-associated. A later analysis found first-cohort TCR clusters tended to co-occur in the approximately 110 validation repertoires.

With regard to this clone: Its antigen is as yet unknown.

Profiling relied on immunoSEQ multiplex PCR, and the TCRdb table lists in-frame clones only, not all of them. In the table there are about 140,000 clones, roughly 88% of which are singletons. The donors were part of the validation cohort of around 110 subjects. That cohort was separate from the first cohort, which comprised about 670 subjects. V lost 2 bases and J lost 11, with 10 bases in between. This CDR3 region has 12 residues. Per germline, CDR1 ENHRY and CDR2 SYGVKD. The TCR sequence derives from a woman between 18 and 29 years old in good health and CMV-seropositive. The sequenced material came from PBMCs. This chain links TRBV10-3 with TRBJ1-5; perhaps TRBD1 as D (6 bases). The CDR3 nucleotides are TGTGCCATCAGTGAGCCCCCAGGGGCCCAGCATTTT. This codes for CAISEPPGAQHF.